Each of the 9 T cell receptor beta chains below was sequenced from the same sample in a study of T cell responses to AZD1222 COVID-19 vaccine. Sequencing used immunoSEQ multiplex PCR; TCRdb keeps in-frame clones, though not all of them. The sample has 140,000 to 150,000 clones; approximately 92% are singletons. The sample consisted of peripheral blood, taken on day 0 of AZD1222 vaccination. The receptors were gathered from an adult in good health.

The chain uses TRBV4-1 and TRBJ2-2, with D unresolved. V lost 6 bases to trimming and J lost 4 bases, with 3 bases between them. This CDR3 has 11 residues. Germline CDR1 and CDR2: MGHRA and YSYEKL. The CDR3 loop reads CASSLTGELFF. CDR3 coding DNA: TGCGCCAGCAGTCTCACCGGGGAGCTGTTTTTT.

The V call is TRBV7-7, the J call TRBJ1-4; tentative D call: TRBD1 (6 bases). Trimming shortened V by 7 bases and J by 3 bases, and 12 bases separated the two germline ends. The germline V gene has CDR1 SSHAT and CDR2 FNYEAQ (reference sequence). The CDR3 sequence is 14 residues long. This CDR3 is CASTPGGPNEKLFF. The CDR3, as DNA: TGTGCCAGCACCCCTGGGGGGCCTAATGAAAAACTGTTTTTT.

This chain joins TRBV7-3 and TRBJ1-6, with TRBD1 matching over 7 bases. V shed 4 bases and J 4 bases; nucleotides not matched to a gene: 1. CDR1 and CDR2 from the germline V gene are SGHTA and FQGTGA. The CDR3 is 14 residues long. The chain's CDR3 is CASSSGQYNSPLHF. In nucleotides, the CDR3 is TGTGCCAGCAGCTCGGGACAGTATAATTCACCCCTCCACTTT. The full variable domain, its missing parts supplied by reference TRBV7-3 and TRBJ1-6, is GAGVSQTPSNKVTEKGKYVELRCDPISGHTALYWYRQSLGQGPEFLIYFQGTGAADDSGLPNDRFFAVRPEGSVSTLKIQRTERGDSAVYLCASSSGQYNSPLHFGNGTRLTVT.

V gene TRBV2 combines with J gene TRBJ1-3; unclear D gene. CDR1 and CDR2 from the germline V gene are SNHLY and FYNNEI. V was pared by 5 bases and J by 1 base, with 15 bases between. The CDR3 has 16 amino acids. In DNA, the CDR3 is TGTGCCAGCAGTAGGGCCTCGGAGAGGTCTGGAAACACCATATATTTT. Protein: CASSRASERSGNTIYF. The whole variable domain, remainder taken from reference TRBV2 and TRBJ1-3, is EPEVTQTPSHQVTQMGQEVILRCVPISNHLYFYWYRQILGQKVEFLVSFYNNEISEKSEIFDDQFSVERPDGSNFTLKIRSTKLEDSAMYFCASSRASERSGNTIYFGEGSWLTVV.

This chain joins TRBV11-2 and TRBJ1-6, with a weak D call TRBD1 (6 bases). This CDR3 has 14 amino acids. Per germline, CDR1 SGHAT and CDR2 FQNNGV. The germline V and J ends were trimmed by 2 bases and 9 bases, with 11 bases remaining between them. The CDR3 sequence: CASSLYRVSSPLHF. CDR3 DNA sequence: TGTGCCAGCAGCTTATACAGGGTCAGTTCACCCCTCCACTTT. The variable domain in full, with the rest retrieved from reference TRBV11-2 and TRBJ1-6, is EAGVAQSPRYKIIEKRQSVAFWCNPISGHATLYWYQQILGQGPKLLIQFQNNGVVDDSQLPKDRFSAERLKGVDSTLKIQPAKLEDSAVYLCASSLYRVSSPLHFGNGTRLTVT.

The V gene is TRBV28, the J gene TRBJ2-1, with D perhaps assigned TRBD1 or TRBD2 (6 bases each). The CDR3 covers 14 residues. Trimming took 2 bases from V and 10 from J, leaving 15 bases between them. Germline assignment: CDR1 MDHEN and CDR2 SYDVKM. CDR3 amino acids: CASSLRGPGQEQFF. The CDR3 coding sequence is TGTGCCAGCAGTTTACGGGGGCCGGGGCAGGAGCAGTTCTTC.

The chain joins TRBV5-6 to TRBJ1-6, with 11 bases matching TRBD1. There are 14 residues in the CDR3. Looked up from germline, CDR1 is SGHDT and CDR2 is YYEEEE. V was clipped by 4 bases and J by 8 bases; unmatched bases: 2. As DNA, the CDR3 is TGTGCCAGCAGCCAGGACAGGGGGCATTCACCCCTCCACTTT. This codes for CASSQDRGHSPLHF. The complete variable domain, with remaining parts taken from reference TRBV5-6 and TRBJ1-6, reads DAGVTQSPTHLIKTRGQQVTLRCSPKSGHDTVSWYQQALGQGPQFIFQYYEEEERQRGNFPDRFSGHQFPNYSSELNVNALLLGDSALYLCASSQDRGHSPLHFGNGTRLTVT.

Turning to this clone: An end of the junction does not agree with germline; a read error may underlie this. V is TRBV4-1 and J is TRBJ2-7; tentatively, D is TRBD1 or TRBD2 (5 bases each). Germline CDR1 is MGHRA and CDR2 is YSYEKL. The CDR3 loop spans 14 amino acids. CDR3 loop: CASSQGPGPYGQYF. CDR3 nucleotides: TGCGCCAGCAGCCAAGGGCCGGGACCCTACGGGCAGTACTTC.

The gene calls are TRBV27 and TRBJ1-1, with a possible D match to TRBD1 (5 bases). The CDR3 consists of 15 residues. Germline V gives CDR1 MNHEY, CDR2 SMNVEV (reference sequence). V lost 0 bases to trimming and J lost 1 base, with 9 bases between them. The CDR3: CASSLSKGSNTEAFF. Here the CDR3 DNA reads TGTGCCAGCAGTTTATCAAAGGGGTCGAACACTGAAGCTTTCTTT.